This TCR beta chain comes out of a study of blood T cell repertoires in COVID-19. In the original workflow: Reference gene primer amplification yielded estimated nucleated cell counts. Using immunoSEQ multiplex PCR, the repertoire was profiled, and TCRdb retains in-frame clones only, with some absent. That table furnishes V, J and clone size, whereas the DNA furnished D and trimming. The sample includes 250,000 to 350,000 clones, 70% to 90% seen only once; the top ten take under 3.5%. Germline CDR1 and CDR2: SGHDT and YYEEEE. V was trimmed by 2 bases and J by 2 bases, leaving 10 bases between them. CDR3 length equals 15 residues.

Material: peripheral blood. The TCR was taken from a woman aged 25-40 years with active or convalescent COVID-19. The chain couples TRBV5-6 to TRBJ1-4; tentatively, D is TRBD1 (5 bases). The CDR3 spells CASSFVGATNEKLFF. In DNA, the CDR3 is TGTGCCAGCAGCTTTGTAGGGGCCACTAATGAAAAACTGTTTTTT.